The 7 T cell receptor beta chains below all came from one sample that was sequenced in a study of T cell responses to AZD1222 COVID-19 vaccine. Profiled with immunoSEQ multiplex PCR; TCRdb holds only in-frame clones, not every one. The sample shows tens of thousands of clones, 89% of them seen only once. This specimen was peripheral blood, taken on day 0 of AZD1222 vaccination. The receptor set was obtained from an adult in good health.

The rearrangement links TRBV5-1 to TRBJ2-5; 12 bases align to TRBD2. The J segment lost 4 bases and the V segment lost 4 bases, leaving 5 bases of the junction unmatched. This CDR3 region has 15 residues. Germline V CDR1 and CDR2: SGHRS, YFSETQ. CDR3 region: CASSPPGLAGETQYF. The CDR3 DNA sequence: TGCGCCAGCAGCCCCCCGGGACTAGCGGGAGAGACCCAGTACTTC.

This clone was seen a few times. The chain employs TRBV5-4 and TRBJ1-1; TRBD1 matches 8 bases. Per germline, CDR1 SGHNT and CDR2 YYREEE (reference sequence). V shed 4 bases and J 0 bases; nucleotides not matched to a gene: 5. The CDR3 has 15 residues. The CDR3 nucleotides are TGTGCCAGCAGCGGGACAGGCCTGCTGAACACTGAAGCTTTCTTT. Translation gives CASSGTGLLNTEAFF.

The rearrangement links TRBV28 to TRBJ1-2; D possibly corresponds to TRBD1 (6 bases). Between the trimmed V and J ends, which lost 6 bases and 7 bases, there was a span of 18 bases. Germline CDR1 reads MDHEN; CDR2 reads SYDVKM. The CDR3 consists of 14 residues. CDR3 in DNA: TGTGCCAGCAGCTCATCGGCAGGGGTCACTGGCTACACCTTC. This gives the protein CASSSSAGVTGYTF.

The chain carries TRBV12-3 or TRBV12-4 and TRBJ2-1; D possibly corresponds to TRBD2 (5 bases). CDR3 size: 13 residues. The V gene lost 7 bases and the J gene lost 6 bases, with 13 bases spanning the gap. The CDR3 region is CASIKYEGNEQFF. For the CDR3, the DNA is TGTGCCAGCATCAAATATGAGGGCAATGAGCAGTTCTTC.

The chain uses TRBV5-1 and TRBJ1-5, with D possibly TRBD1 on 5 matching bases. Germline loops: CDR1 SGHRS, CDR2 YFSETQ. V was pared by 4 bases and J by 2 bases, with 16 bases between. This CDR3 region has 16 residues. The CDR3 DNA reads as TGCGCCAGCAGCCCCGGTTGGGGGATCGGCAATCAGCCCCAGCATTTT. This gives the protein CASSPGWGIGNQPQHF.

In its sample, this clone was seen a few times. This chain connects TRBV30 to TRBJ2-5; unclear D gene. Germline CDR1 reads GTSNPN; CDR2 reads SVGIG (reference sequence). This CDR3 contains 14 residues. V shed 1 base and J shed 3 bases, with 12 bases lying between them. The CDR3 bases are TGTGCCTGGAGTGCCCCGGAGACGAAAGAGACCCAGTACTTC. Translated: CAWSAPETKETQYF.

The gene calls are TRBV24-1 and TRBJ1-3; no definite D call. The CDR3 is made up of 12 amino acids. Trimming removed 9 bases at V and 4 bases at J, with 9 bases between. The germline V gene encodes CDR1 KGHDR and CDR2 SFDVKD. The CDR3 reads CATEGSGNTIYF. For the CDR3, the DNA is TGTGCCACCGAGGGCTCCGGAAACACCATATATTTT.